Sequencing of this T cell receptor (beta chain) was carried out in a study of cytomegalovirus exposure and HLA in healthy donors (dated by TCRdb to the late 2010s). Turning to the overall study: An earlier analysis of 587 of the donors reported approximately 300 Gb of sequence data and some 100 million unique TCR beta sequences from roughly 200 million T cells. Donor age, sex, ethnicity and CMV serostatus were compiled alongside the repertoire data. A later genetic analysis used genome-wide SNP genotypes for 398 of the 666 donors, treating that subset as a discovery cohort. The study used immunosequencing to profile the T cell repertoires of hundreds of subjects and linked those repertoires to cytomegalovirus serostatus. High-throughput TCR immunosequencing, statistical association of individual TCRs with disease status, and machine learning were combined to predict cytomegalovirus infection status. A later analysis re-examined previously published TCR beta repertoires from around 670 donors and added high-resolution HLA genotyping to investigate patterns of TCR occurrence. In the later analysis, no new phenotypic data were used to find candidate immune exposures; instead, reliance was placed on TCR beta sequences and their occurrence across donors. Every discovery cohort repertoire had been produced on one sequencing platform. The study aimed to test whether cataloging public T cell receptors could reveal signatures of past pathogen exposure. Along with the approximately 650-subject first cohort, a separate validation cohort of around 110 different subjects was used. To decide whether each TCR beta V gene segment behaved as functional or pseudogenic, an earlier analysis of approximately 590 of the donors relied on high-throughput TCR beta sequencing. Typing coverage differed by locus: A, B, C, DRB1 and DQB1 were typed in roughly 620-640 donors, DQA1 in about 560, DPA1 in some 610, and DPB1 in just under 490. An early release that covered several hundred HLA-typed donors contained approximately 300 gigabases of sequencing data and roughly 84 million unique TCR sequences. Among roughly 370 genotyped donors of the cohort, an average of about 240,000 unique TCR beta nucleotide sequences were sequenced per donor, approximately 20% of them non-productive. HLA typing included class I and class II loci at four-digit resolution. Five DR-DQ haplotypes were handled as single units for association and clustering because linkage in the cohort was strong. Of the 398 genotyped donors, approximately 81% were placed in the genetic ancestry cluster associated with self-reported Caucasian donors. The full study reports these points: Strong co-occurrence of HLA alleles, especially DR and DQ, made assigning TCR associations to individual alleles difficult. It was suggested by the authors that the approach could potentially be generalized to other disease states and immunological phenotypes. Immune exposure information for the cohort was limited to CMV serostatus. A cluster of highly shared sequence variants was judged likely to be a technical artifact of the sequencing pipeline. According to a later genetic analysis, donors in an Asian-associated ancestry cluster had fewer N-insertions in productive TCRs than the roughly 670-donor mean. A later analysis found that HLA-associated TCR beta chains were more clonally expanded and had lower generation probabilities than equally common non-associated chains. A few of the identified cytomegalovirus-associated TCR beta chains were confirmed in vitro to be specific for cytomegalovirus antigens. A total of around 150 TCR beta chains were listed by the study as associated with cytomegalovirus. A later analysis found that TCR association rates varied across HLA loci, with DRB1 alleles showing the most associated TCRs and HLA-C alleles the fewest. Linkage disequilibrium might explain the correlated functional status among segregating V segments, but an unknown experimental factor could not be ruled out. HLA typing was unavailable for some donors at each locus, so association tests used only the typed subset. While some public TCRs were present in many individuals, most TCR sequences turned up only very rarely across donors. In a later analysis, most CMV-associated TCR beta chains were found to appear HLA-restricted, with HLA associations seemingly driven largely by CMV exposure. Roughly uniform sequencing depth across donors was assumed in presence/absence analyses, although this assumption may not hold. A later analysis reported that several top co-occurrence clusters appeared linked to parvovirus B19, influenza, CMV and Epstein-Barr virus. Because counts were too low, about 17 rarely observed V segments, including chromosome 9 orphons, were excluded from the earlier analysis of some 540 of the donors. Specific HLA alleles were associated with 15,000 to 20,000 TCR beta sequences at a false discovery rate of 0.05 in a later analysis. Some IMGT-functional V segments, including TRBV6-2 and TRBV6-3, could not be distinguished by the 87-base-pair reads and were therefore excluded. The classifier was reported to diagnose cytomegalovirus status with high specificity and sensitivity in both the original and validation cohorts. A further reported finding was that TCR beta sequences accurately predicted the HLA-A and HLA-B alleles for most subjects in the first cohort. In this cohort, only TCR beta chains were sequenced, and detectable features were limited by the absence of alpha or paired-chain data. An association between a missense DCLRE1C variant and V-gene and J-gene trimming of TCR beta chains was found in a later genetic analysis and replicated in an independent cohort. In an earlier analysis of about 600 of the donors, most TCR beta V segments appeared in productive rearrangements about 87% or about 30% of the time, broadly matching IMGT annotations.

The cohort was made up of hundreds of healthy bone marrow donors. At the time of sampling, every cohort member was nominally healthy, though immune exposures that went unrecorded were likely present. The donor tested CMV seronegative, placing the donor among the approximately 400 seronegative members of the cohort. Every donor gave a peripheral blood sample, and the peripheral blood mononuclear cells from that sample were used for TCR beta sequencing. The Qiagen DNeasy Blood Extraction Kit was used to extract genomic DNA from the blood cell samples. A word on this clone: Its specific antigen is unknown. No base quality information exists; no much larger clone differs at one position.

From the cysteine up to the phenylalanine, the CDR3 has a length of 15 residues. Only the CDR3 region is kept as DNA, spanning 45 bases read in frame from base 1. V is pared back by 7 bases and J by 5 bases, with 20 bases lying between the germline termini. The germline V gene sets CDR1 to MGHDK and CDR2 to SYGVNS. Library construction relied on the immunoSEQ multiplex PCR assay. For the multiplex PCR, a mixture combining 60 forward primers for TCR Vbeta segments and 13 reverse primers for TCR Jbeta segments was used. The CDR3 region of rearranged TCR beta genes was amplified from genomic DNA by a multiplex PCR assay. The Illumina HiSeq System was used to sequence the amplified TCR beta libraries as 87-base-pair reads. On the authors' methods: A later analysis counted about 82 million unique TCR beta chains across the approximately 700 repertoires, and 10 million to 12 million of these chains were shared by at least two donors. A nearest-neighbor algorithm error-corrected the raw reads and collapsed the reads into unique sequences, merging closely related sequences to remove PCR and sequencing errors. V, D and J gene segments were assigned by aligning CDR3 sequences to IMGT reference sequences. For a sequence to be retained, at least a six-nucleotide match to both a V gene segment and a J gene segment was required. A rearrangement was called productive if the CDR3 had no stop codons and remained in frame with V and J, and every other rearrangement was called non-productive. Following IMGT convention, CDR3 was defined as the stretch from the second conserved V-encoded cysteine to the conserved J-encoded phenylalanine. Sequences without an unambiguous match to a single V gene segment were excluded from the earlier analysis of over 500 of the donors. In an earlier analysis of some 590 of the donors, V segments were called functional above 56.7% productive rearrangements and were called segregating when the between-donor standard deviation exceeded 5%. A statistical classification framework was built to diagnose cytomegalovirus status from the catalog of TCR beta chain sequences. In a later analysis, TCR nucleotide sequences were compared against IMGT/GENE-DB human TR gene sequences so that V and J genes could be assigned. The TCRdist pipeline was used in a later analysis to assign CDR3 sequences and most-parsimonious VDJ recombination scenarios. In a later analysis, each TCR beta chain was defined by its CDR3 amino acid sequence together with its V-gene family, and reads lacking a unique V-gene family were excluded. To address suspected cross-contamination and a sequencing artifact, a later analysis removed roughly 640 highly shared, low-generation-probability nucleotide sequences. A later analysis calculated a clonal expansion index for each public chain from normalized within-repertoire ranks of inferred template counts. Generation probabilities in a later analysis came from a VDJ recombination model fitted to out-of-frame rearrangements, and those results were checked against IGoR. A later analysis scored TCR-TCR, TCR-HLA and TCR-CMV co-occurrence with hypergeometric tests, applying a repertoire-size bias correction to TCR pairs. False discovery rates were estimated in a later analysis by permuting HLA or CMV assignments 20 times. In a later analysis, co-occurring TCRs were grouped with DBSCAN, and TCRdist sequence similarity was added when clustering was performed within HLA-allele-positive subsets. Co-occurrence clustering excluded repertoires with fewer than 30,000 or more than 120,000 public chains, plus five with anomalous nucleotide sharing. Imported from immuneACCESS, the table was reduced by TCRdb to in-frame sequences with V and J called. These copies leave out some clones; in studies compared against another copy, an unresolved V gene accounts for under half, and the cause of the remainder is not known. V and J calls and clone size are copied from that table; D and trimming were computed from the DNA. For this sample the table gives more than 200,000 clones, of which about 80% were detected only once. Clones ranked in the top ten supply around 2% of the sample.

Recombination connected TRBV25-1 to TRBJ1-1; the D gene is perhaps TRBD1, from 5 matching bases. Sequences were obtained from PBMCs. The clonotype originates from a man aged 18-30 years in good health and CMV-seronegative. Here the CDR3 is given as CASTEGSGVGTEAFF. The DNA is TGTGCCAGCACCGAGGGTTCGGGGGTGGGGACTGAAGCTTTCTTT.